The T cell receptor (beta chain) described here comes from a study of T cell responses to AZD1222 COVID-19 vaccine. The protocol was immunoSEQ multiplex PCR, while the TCRdb copy is restricted to in-frame clones and leaves out a portion. The sample carries 150,000 to 200,000 clones, approximately 90% recorded once. The analysis combined second doses at about 4 or about 12 weeks. Germline assignment: CDR1 LGHNA and CDR2 YNFKEQ. This CDR3 is built from 13 residues. The ends were cut back, 4 bases at V and 4 bases at J, with 8 bases in the middle. The source is an adult who received the AZD1222 COVID-19 vaccine. Specimen: peripheral blood, collected 28 days after the second AZD1222 dose. V and J are TRBV4-2 and TRBJ1-5; D unresolved. DNA of the CDR3: TGTGCCAGCAGCCCATCTCAGAATCAGCCCCAGCATTTT. It encodes CASSPSQNQPQHF.